This T cell receptor (beta chain) was identified during a study of T cells in Graves' hyperthyroidism and ophthalmopathy. This CDR3 has 15 residues. V was cut by 0 bases and J by 4 bases, with 13 bases left in between. Germline loops: CDR1 DFQATT, CDR2 SNEGSKA (reference sequence). Using RNA transcripts as the source, TCR beta CDR3 regions were amplified. First-round RT-PCR of the TCR CDR3 relied on the HTBI primer set. MiXCR, run by TCRdb on the multiplex PCR reads, gives a single entry per CDR3 protein. The repertoire has about 380,000 distinct CDR3 sequences, 18% of them found once; the top ten carry around two fifths. Regarding this clonotype: Its antigen is unknown.

Among ophthalmopathy patients, the Clinical Activity Score reached at least 3, the NOSPECS grade reached at least 4, and duration remained under 3 months. Used for diagnoses were clinical symptoms, serum thyroxine and TRAb, thyroid ultrasound and orbital computed tomography. Findings and caveats of the study: Blood held most thyroid clonotypes expanded above 0.001 frequency. Model output signaled ophthalmopathy a median approximately six months ahead of onset.

The clonotype was recovered from a man younger than 30 with Graves' ophthalmopathy. This chain uses TRBV20-1 with TRBJ1-5, with no clear D. The sequencing input was blood. The CDR3 bases are TGCAGTGCTAGAGATGCGGACGCATGGAATCAGCCCCAGCATTTT. The encoded protein is CSARDADAWNQPQHF.